Below, 29 T cell receptor beta chains from the same sample are listed, as sequenced in a study of cytomegalovirus exposure and HLA in healthy donors. A multiplex PCR was run with 60 Vbeta primers and 13 Jbeta primers. Some clones are missing from TCRdb's copy, which holds only in-frame ones; the method was immunoSEQ multiplex PCR. Of around 68,000 clones in the sample, about 85% were seen once. The sequencing input was PBMCs. The receptors were gathered from a female donor in good health and CMV-seronegative.

The chain has TRBV7-9 and TRBJ2-1; 8 bases match TRBD1. Germline-derived CDR1 and CDR2 are SEHNR and FQNEAQ (reference sequence). This CDR3 is 15 amino acids long. V lost 2 bases, J lost 4 bases, and 4 bases stayed unmatched. In nucleotides, the CDR3 is TGTGCCAGCAGCTTATCCGGGACAGGTTACAATGAGCAGTTCTTC. Translation: CASSLSGTGYNEQFF.

This clone is a singleton in its sample. CDR3 sequence (DNA): TGTGCCACCAAAGTTAGTTTGAATGAAAAACTGTTTTTT. Amino acids: CATKVSLNEKLFF. The chain combines TRBV15 with TRBJ1-4; D remains unclear. The V end was cut by 7 bases, the J end by 5 bases, with 11 bases between. The CDR3 is 13 amino acids. Germline V gene sequence: CDR1 LNHNV, CDR2 YYDKDF (reference sequence). Based on the CDR3 plus reference TRBV15 and TRBJ1-4, the full variable domain is DAMVIQNPRYQVTQFGKPVTLSCSQTLNHNVMYWYQQKSSQAPKLLFHYYDKDFNNEADTPDNFQSRRPNTSFCFLDIRSPGLGDTAMYLCATKVSLNEKLFFGSGTQLSVL.

The chain has TRBV6-5 and TRBJ1-2; D remains ambiguous. There are 12 residues in the CDR3. Germline-derived CDR1 and CDR2 are MNHEY and SVGAGI. V was trimmed by 5 bases and J by 7 bases, leaving 11 bases between them. This chain's CDR3 is CASSTQQSGYTF. In nucleotides, the CDR3 is TGTGCCAGCAGTACACAACAAAGTGGCTACACCTTC.

J is TRBJ1-6 and V is TRBV4-2; 7 bases align to TRBD1. Germline assignment: CDR1 LGHNA and CDR2 YNFKEQ. V shed 1 base and J 7 bases; nucleotides not matched to a gene: 7. CDR3 size: 16 residues. The CDR3 loop is CASSQVSRQGNSPLHF. CDR3 in DNA: TGTGCCAGCAGCCAAGTTTCGAGACAGGGCAATTCACCCCTCCACTTT.

This clone was recorded only once. V gene TRBV5-5 combines with J gene TRBJ1-5; D might be TRBD1 (6 bases). Germline V gives CDR1 SGHKS, CDR2 YYEKEE (reference sequence). The CDR3 has 15 residues. V lost 4 bases to trimming and J lost 5 bases, with 16 bases between them. CDR3: CASSGIQGFDQPQHF. Here the CDR3 DNA reads TGTGCCAGCAGCGGAATACAGGGTTTCGATCAGCCCCAGCATTTT.

The table lists this clone with a few counts. The chain links TRBV11-2 to TRBJ2-3, with 11 bases lining up with TRBD2. This CDR3 spans 15 amino acids. Germline V gene sequence: CDR1 SGHAT, CDR2 FQNNGV. V shed 6 bases, J shed 4 bases, and the junction held 6 bases outside the gene matches. The CDR3 nucleotides read TGTGCCAGCAGTGATAGCGGGGGGGGCGCAGATACGCAGTATTTT. It translates to CASSDSGGGADTQYF.

The chain uses TRBV27 and TRBJ2-1; TRBD1 aligns across 9 bases. This CDR3 has 13 residues. Germline CDR1 and CDR2: MNHEY and SMNVEV (reference sequence). The junction had 3 bases not matched to a gene; V was cut back by 5 bases and J by 7 bases. The CDR3 here is CASSTGGWNEQFF. In DNA, the CDR3 is TGTGCCAGCAGTACAGGGGGCTGGAATGAGCAGTTCTTC.

V and J are TRBV5-4 and TRBJ2-3; 11 bases map to TRBD1. After removal of 2 bases from V and 5 bases from J, the junction contained 4 bases not matched to a gene. CDR1 SGHNT and CDR2 YYREEE come from the germline V gene (reference sequence). CDR3 length: 15 residues. Here the CDR3 reads CASSFGTGGQDTQYF. For the CDR3, the DNA is TGTGCCAGCAGCTTCGGGACAGGGGGTCAAGATACGCAGTATTTT.

This chain uses TRBV6-5 with TRBJ1-1; D may be TRBD1 (6 bases). Germline V gene data show CDR1 as MNHEY and CDR2 as SVGAGI. The CDR3 runs to 14 residues. Trimming left V 5 bases short and J 5 bases short, with 15 bases between. Written as DNA, the CDR3 is TGTGCCAGCAGTCCCAGGACAGTGTGGACTGAAGCTTTCTTT. It encodes CASSPRTVWTEAFF.

The J gene is TRBJ2-4, the V gene TRBV10-3; possibly TRBD2 for D (7 bases). CDR1 ENHRY and CDR2 SYGVKD come from the germline V gene. The CDR3 totals 15 residues. Trimming removed 0 bases at V and 12 bases at J, with 18 bases between. The CDR3 bases are TGTGCCATCAGTGAGTCGGACGGGGGGATGGACAGTCAGTACTTC. It is translated as CAISESDGGMDSQYF.

Notes on this clone: The junction departs from the called germline gene at one end, perhaps through a read error. This CDR3 is also generated by other DNA sequences in the sample. The chain employs TRBV28 and TRBJ2-6, with D hard to call. The germline gives CDR1 MDHEN, CDR2 SYDVKM. This CDR3 comprises 13 residues. CDR3 in amino acids: CASSSTRANVLTF. CDR3 DNA: TGTGCCAGCAGTTCGACAAGAGCCAACGTCTTGACTTTC.

This chain joins TRBV19 and TRBJ2-1, with D possibly being TRBD2 (5 bases). The germline gives CDR1 LNHDA, CDR2 SQIVND (reference sequence). V was cut by 3 bases and J by 7 bases, with 7 bases left in between. The CDR3 spans 12 residues. The CDR3 spells CASSIGGNEQFF. The DNA of the CDR3 is TGTGCCAGTAGTATCGGCGGGAATGAGCAGTTCTTC. The whole variable domain, remainder taken from reference TRBV19 and TRBJ2-1, is DGGITQSPKYLFRKEGQNVTLSCEQNLNHDAMYWYRQDPGQGLRLIYYSQIVNDFQKGDIAEGYSVSREKKESFPLTVTSAQKNPTAFYLCASSIGGNEQFFGPGTRLTVL.

The chain is built from TRBV6-1 and TRBJ1-5; D is perhaps TRBD1 (5 bases). Germline CDR1 MNHNS, CDR2 SASEGT. The germline V and J ends were trimmed by 1 base and 3 bases, with 13 bases remaining between them. This CDR3 comprises 16 residues. The CDR3 protein is CASSEVPREANQPQHF. The CDR3 bases are TGTGCCAGCAGTGAAGTACCCAGGGAAGCCAATCAGCCCCAGCATTTT.

This clone has only one observation. Here the CDR3 DNA reads TGTGCCTGGAGTAAATCCCAGGGCAGTCAGCCCCAGCATTTT. It specifies CAWSKSQGSQPQHF. The V gene is TRBV30, the J gene TRBJ1-5; possibly TRBD1 for D (5 bases). V shed 2 bases and J shed 6 bases, with 14 bases lying between them. This CDR3 has 14 amino acids. Per the germline V gene, CDR1 is GTSNPN and CDR2 is SVGIG (reference sequence). The variable domain in full, completed from reference TRBV30 and TRBJ1-5, reads SQTIHQWPATLVQPVGSPLSLECTVEGTSNPNLYWYRQAAGRGLQLLFYSVGIGQISSEVPQNLSASRPQDRQFILSSKKLLLSDSGFYLCAWSKSQGSQPQHFGDGTRLSIL.

This clone was detected only a few times. The chain carries TRBV19 and TRBJ2-7; 8 positions agree with TRBD1. The germline V gene has CDR1 LNHDA and CDR2 SQIVND (reference sequence). V trimming: 5 bases; J trimming: 0 bases; junction bases outside the gene matches: 6. This CDR3 comprises 15 residues. The CDR3 DNA follows: TGTGCCAGTAGTTGGGGGACAGGCTACTCCTACGAGCAGTACTTC. Translating it yields CASSWGTGYSYEQYF.

As regards this clone: The germline gene is not matched at one end of the junction; a read error may be the cause. This chain links TRBV7-7 with TRBJ2-7, with TRBD2 identical over 7 bases. The length of the CDR3 is 13 residues. CDR1 and CDR2 from the germline V gene are SSHAT and FNYEAQ (reference sequence). Here the CDR3 DNA reads TGTGCTAGCAGCTTAGACACTAGCGAAGAGCAGTACTTC. It encodes CASSLDTSEEQYF. Full variable domain (rest looked up from reference TRBV7-7 and TRBJ2-7): GAGVSQSPRYKVTKRGQDVTLRCDPISSHATLYWYQQALGQGPEFLTYFNYEAQPDKSGLPSDRFSAERPEGSISTLTIQRTEQRDSAMYRCASSLDTSEEQYFGPGTRLTVT.

The chain carries TRBV7-9 and TRBJ1-1, with 8 positions matching TRBD1. Trimming cost V 3 bases and J 1 base; bases outside gene matches: 4. Germline V gene lookup returns CDR1 SEHNR and CDR2 FQNEAQ (reference sequence). CDR3 size: 15 residues. The CDR3 region has the DNA TGTGCCAGCAGCTTTTCCGGGACAGGGAACACTGAAGCTTTCTTT. Its translation is CASSFSGTGNTEAFF.

The table lists this clone with a few counts. The V gene is TRBV9, the J gene TRBJ2-3; 10 bases fit TRBD2. This CDR3 region has 16 residues. The J segment lost 3 bases and the V segment lost 0 bases, leaving 4 bases of the junction unmatched. Germline CDR1 SGDLS, CDR2 YYNGEE. CDR3 coding DNA: TGTGCCAGCAGCGTAGGAGCGGGAGGGCCAACAGATACGCAGTATTTT. It codes for CASSVGAGGPTDTQYF. Together with reference TRBV9 and TRBJ2-3, the CDR3 gives the full variable domain: DSGVTQTPKHLITATGQRVTLRCSPRSGDLSVYWYQQSLDQGLQFLIQYYNGEERAKGNILERFSAQQFPDLHSELNLSSLELGDSALYFCASSVGAGGPTDTQYFGPGTRLTVL.

This clone was seen only a few times. The chain links TRBV28 to TRBJ2-7; 8 nucleotides align to TRBD1. CDR1 and CDR2 from the germline V gene are MDHEN and SYDVKM. V was clipped by 6 bases and J by 4 bases; unmatched bases: 8. This CDR3 has 14 amino acids. The CDR3 sequence is CASRSPGGGYEQYF. CDR3 nucleotide sequence: TGTGCCAGCAGGAGCCCAGGGGGCGGATACGAGCAGTACTTC.

The chain combines TRBV4-2 with TRBJ1-5; 7 positions agree with TRBD1. Germline V gene sequence: CDR1 LGHNA, CDR2 YNFKEQ. Trimming removed 4 bases from V and 4 bases from J; junction bases left unmatched: 10. The CDR3 spans 16 residues. Here the CDR3 reads CASSPAQGPENQPQHF. In DNA form, the CDR3 reads TGTGCCAGCAGCCCGGCACAGGGGCCCGAAAATCAGCCCCAGCATTTT.

J is TRBJ2-7 and V is TRBV29-1; unclear D gene. V was shortened by 1 base and J by 6 bases, with 10 bases between the two germline ends. Per the germline V gene, CDR1 is SQVTM and CDR2 is ANQGSEA. CDR3 length: 12 amino acids. In DNA, the CDR3 is TGCAGCGTTGAAGGCACCGCGCGCGAGCAGTACTTC. Encoded protein: CSVEGTAREQYF.

The chain combines TRBV4-1 with TRBJ2-7; TRBD1 matches at 9 bases. Germline V gene sequence: CDR1 MGHRA, CDR2 YSYEKL. The CDR3 is 13 amino acids. J gave up 9 bases and V 3 bases, and 6 bases lay outside the gene matches. The DNA of the CDR3 is TGCGCCAGCAGCCAGCGGGACAGGGACCCGCAGTACTTC. Amino acids: CASSQRDRDPQYF.

This chain connects TRBV6-5 to TRBJ2-7, with TRBD2 matching 8 bases. Per the germline V gene, CDR1 is MNHEY and CDR2 is SVGAGI. V gave up 8 bases and J gave up 5 bases; unmatched junction bases: 8. The length of the CDR3 is 13 residues. The CDR3 nucleotides read TGTGCCAGCTTCAGGAGCGGGGGCCACGAGCAGTACTTC. It yields the protein CASFRSGGHEQYF.

The V call is TRBV9, the J call TRBJ2-6; possible D gene TRBD2, 5 bases. The CDR3 consists of 14 residues. Per the germline V gene, CDR1 is SGDLS and CDR2 is YYNGEE. V lost 4 bases to trimming and J lost 4 bases, with 9 bases between them. DNA for the CDR3: TGTGCCAGCAGCCCCCAGCGGGGGGCCAACGTCCTGACTTTC. Protein sequence: CASSPQRGANVLTF.

This sequence joins TRBV19 and TRBJ2-3; D perhaps matches TRBD1 (6 bases). The germline CDR1 and CDR2 sequences are LNHDA and SQIVND (reference sequence). The germline V and J ends were trimmed by 7 bases and 2 bases, with 10 bases remaining between them. The CDR3 runs 13 residues. CDR3 sequence (DNA): TGTGCCAGTAACACAGGGAACACAGATACGCAGTATTTT. This translates into CASNTGNTDTQYF.

The chain employs TRBV18 and TRBJ2-1; TRBD2 aligns across 11 bases. From germline, CDR1 is KGHSH and CDR2 LQKENI. The CDR3 is made up of 15 amino acids. After removal of 3 bases from V and 12 bases from J, the junction contained 10 bases not matched to a gene. The CDR3 bases are TGTGCCAGCTCACCCACACTAGCGGGAGATACAGCGCAGTTCTTC. It yields the protein CASSPTLAGDTAQFF.

This clone appeared a single time. The V gene is TRBV28, the J gene TRBJ1-4; 7 bases fit TRBD1. V was clipped by 6 bases and J by 4 bases; unmatched bases: 14. CDR1 and CDR2 (germline): MDHEN, SYDVKM. The length of the CDR3 is 17 residues. As DNA, the CDR3 is TGTGCCAGCAGCCCTACCCTCGACAGGGCACTTAATGAAAAACTGTTTTTT. Translating it yields CASSPTLDRALNEKLFF. Together with reference TRBV28 and TRBJ1-4, the CDR3 gives the full variable domain: DVKVTQSSRYLVKRTGEKVFLECVQDMDHENMFWYRQDPGLGLRLIYFSYDVKMKEKGDIPEGYSVSREKKERFSLILESASTNQTSMYLCASSPTLDRALNEKLFFGSGTQLSVL.

DNA of the CDR3: TGTGCCAGCAGCTTAGCAGGCGCTAGCGGGAGGCCCCTCTACGAGCAGTACTTC. This codes for CASSLAGASGRPLYEQYF. The chain links TRBV7-2 to TRBJ2-7; 11 positions match TRBD2. Germline loops: CDR1 SGHTA, CDR2 FQGNSA. The V and J ends lost 0 bases and 3 bases, in that order; junction bases with no gene match: 10. There are 18 residues in the CDR3.

The chain uses TRBV6-6 and TRBJ1-3; TRBD1 matches at 7 bases. V lost 2 bases and J lost 1; bases outside the gene matches: 2. Germline V gene sequence: CDR1 MNHNY, CDR2 SVGAGI (reference sequence). This CDR3 region has 15 residues. CDR3 nucleotide sequence: TGTGCCAGCAGTTACGACAGGGTATCTGGAAACACCATATATTTT. The encoded protein is CASSYDRVSGNTIYF.